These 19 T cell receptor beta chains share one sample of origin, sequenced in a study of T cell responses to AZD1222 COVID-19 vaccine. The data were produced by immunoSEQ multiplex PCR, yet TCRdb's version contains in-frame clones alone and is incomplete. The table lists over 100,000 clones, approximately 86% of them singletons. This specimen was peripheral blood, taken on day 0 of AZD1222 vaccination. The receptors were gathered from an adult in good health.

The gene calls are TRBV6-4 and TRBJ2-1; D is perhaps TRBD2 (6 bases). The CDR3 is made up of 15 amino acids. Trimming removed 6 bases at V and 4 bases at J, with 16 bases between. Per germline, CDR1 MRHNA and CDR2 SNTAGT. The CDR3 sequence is CASSKLADEYNEQFF. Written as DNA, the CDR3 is TGTGCCAGCAGCAAACTAGCTGACGAATACAATGAGCAGTTCTTC.

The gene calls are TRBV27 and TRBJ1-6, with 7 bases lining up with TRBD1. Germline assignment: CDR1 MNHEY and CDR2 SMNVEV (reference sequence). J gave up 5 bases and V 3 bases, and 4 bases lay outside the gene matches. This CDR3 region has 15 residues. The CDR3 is CASSFGTADNSPLHF. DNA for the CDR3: TGTGCCAGCAGTTTCGGGACAGCCGATAATTCACCCCTCCACTTT.

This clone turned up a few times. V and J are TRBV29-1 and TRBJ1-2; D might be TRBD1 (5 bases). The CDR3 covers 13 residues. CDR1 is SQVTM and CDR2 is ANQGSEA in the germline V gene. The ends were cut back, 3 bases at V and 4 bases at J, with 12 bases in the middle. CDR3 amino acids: CSVEGGEVYGYTF. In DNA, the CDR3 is TGCAGCGTTGAGGGGGGGGAGGTCTATGGCTACACCTTC.

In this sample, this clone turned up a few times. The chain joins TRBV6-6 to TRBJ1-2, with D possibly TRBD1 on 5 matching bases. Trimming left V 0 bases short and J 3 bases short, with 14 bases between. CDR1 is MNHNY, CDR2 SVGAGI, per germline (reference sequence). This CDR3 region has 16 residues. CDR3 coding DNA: TGTGCCAGCAGTTACTCGAAAGGGCAGGGTTACTATGGCTACACCTTC. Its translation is CASSYSKGQGYYGYTF.

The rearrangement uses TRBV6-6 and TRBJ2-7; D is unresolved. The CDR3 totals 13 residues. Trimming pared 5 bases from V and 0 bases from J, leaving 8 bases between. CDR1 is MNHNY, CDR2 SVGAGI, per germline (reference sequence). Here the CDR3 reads CASSRSDSYEQYF. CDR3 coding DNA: TGTGCCAGCAGTCGATCTGACTCCTACGAGCAGTACTTC.

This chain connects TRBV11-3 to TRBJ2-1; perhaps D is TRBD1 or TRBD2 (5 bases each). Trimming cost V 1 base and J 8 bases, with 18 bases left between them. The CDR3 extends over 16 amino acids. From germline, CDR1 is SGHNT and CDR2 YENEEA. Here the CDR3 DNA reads TGTGCCAGCAGCTTAGGCCTCGGGGCGACCTTGGATGAGCAGTTCTTC. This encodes CASSLGLGATLDEQFF.

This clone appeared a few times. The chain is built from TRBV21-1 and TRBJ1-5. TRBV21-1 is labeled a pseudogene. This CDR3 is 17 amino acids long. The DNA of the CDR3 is TGTGCCAGCAGCAAACTCGGGGGGCAACGCATTAATCAGCCCCAGCATTTT. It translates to CASSKLGGQRINQPQHF.

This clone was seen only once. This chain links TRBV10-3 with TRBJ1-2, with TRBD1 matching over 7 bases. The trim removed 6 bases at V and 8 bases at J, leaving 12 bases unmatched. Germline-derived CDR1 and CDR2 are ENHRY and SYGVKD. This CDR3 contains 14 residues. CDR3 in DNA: TGTGCCATCAGCCTCGGGCCAGGGGGTGCGGGCTACACCTTC. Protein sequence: CAISLGPGGAGYTF.

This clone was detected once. The CDR3 DNA is TGCAGCGTTGAGGTTACTGAAGCTTTCTTT. Translating it yields CSVEVTEAFF. J is TRBJ1-1 and V is TRBV29-1; D unclear. The CDR3 length is 10 residues. Germline lookup yields CDR1 SQVTM and CDR2 ANQGSEA. The V gene lost 3 bases and the J gene lost 5 bases, with 4 bases spanning the gap.

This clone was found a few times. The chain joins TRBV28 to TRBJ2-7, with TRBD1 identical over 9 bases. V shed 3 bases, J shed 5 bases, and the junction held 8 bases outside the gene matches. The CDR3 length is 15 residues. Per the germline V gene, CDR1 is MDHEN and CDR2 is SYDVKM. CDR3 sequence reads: CASSFTGGFYHEQYF. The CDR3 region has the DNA TGTGCCAGCAGTTTTACAGGGGGCTTTTATCACGAGCAGTACTTC.

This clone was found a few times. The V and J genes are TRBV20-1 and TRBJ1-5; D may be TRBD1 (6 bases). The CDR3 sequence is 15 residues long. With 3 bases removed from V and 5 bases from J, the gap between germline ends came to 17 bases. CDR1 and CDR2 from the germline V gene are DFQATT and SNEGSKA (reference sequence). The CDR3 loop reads CSASLGPEGDQPQHF. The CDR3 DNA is TGCAGTGCTAGTCTGGGACCCGAGGGGGATCAGCCCCAGCATTTT.

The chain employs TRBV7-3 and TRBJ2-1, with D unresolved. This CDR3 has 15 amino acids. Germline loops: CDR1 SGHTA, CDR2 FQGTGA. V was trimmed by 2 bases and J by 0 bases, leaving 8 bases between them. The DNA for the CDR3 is TGTGCCAGCAGCTTACTATCGGGCTCCTACAATGAGCAGTTCTTC. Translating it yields CASSLLSGSYNEQFF.

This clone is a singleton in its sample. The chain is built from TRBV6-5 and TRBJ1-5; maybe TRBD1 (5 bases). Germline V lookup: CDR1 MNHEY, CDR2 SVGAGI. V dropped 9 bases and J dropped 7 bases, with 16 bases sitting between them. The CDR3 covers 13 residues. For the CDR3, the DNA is TGTGCCAGAAGTACAGGCCTAGGACAGCCCCAGCATTTT. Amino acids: CARSTGLGQPQHF.

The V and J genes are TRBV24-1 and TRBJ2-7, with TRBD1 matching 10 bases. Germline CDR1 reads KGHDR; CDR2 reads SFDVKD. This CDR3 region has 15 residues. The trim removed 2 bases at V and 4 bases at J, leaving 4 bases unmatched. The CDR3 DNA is TGTGCCACCAGTGATTCGGGACAGGGGATATACGAGCAGTACTTC. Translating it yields CATSDSGQGIYEQYF.

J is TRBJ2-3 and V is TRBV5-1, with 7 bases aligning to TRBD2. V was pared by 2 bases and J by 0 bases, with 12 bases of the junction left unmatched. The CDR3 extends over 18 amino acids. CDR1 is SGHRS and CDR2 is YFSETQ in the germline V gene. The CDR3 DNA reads TGCGCCAGCAGCTTTGCCGGGACTACCCGTAGTAGCACAGATACGCAGTATTTT. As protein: CASSFAGTTRSSTDTQYF. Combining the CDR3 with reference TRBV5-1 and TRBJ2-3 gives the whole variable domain KAGVTQTPRYLIKTRGQQVTLSCSPISGHRSVSWYQQTPGQGLQFLFEYFSETQRNKGNFPGRFSGRQFSNSRSEMNVSTLELGDSALYLCASSFAGTTRSSTDTQYFGPGTRLTVL.

The CDR3 is CASSPTSGGVDEQFF. The CDR3 DNA reads TGCGCCAGCAGCCCAACTAGCGGGGGGGTTGATGAGCAGTTCTTC. The chain combines TRBV5-1 with TRBJ2-1; TRBD2 agrees at 13 bases. This CDR3 is 15 amino acids long. J lost 8 bases, V lost 4 bases, and 6 bases had no gene match. From germline, CDR1 is SGHRS and CDR2 YFSETQ.

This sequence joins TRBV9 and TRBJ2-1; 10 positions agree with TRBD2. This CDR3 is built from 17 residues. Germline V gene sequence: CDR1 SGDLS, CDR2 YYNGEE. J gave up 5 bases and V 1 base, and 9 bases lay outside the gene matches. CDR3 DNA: TGTGCCAGCAGCGTAACATCAAGAGCGGGAGGGCACAATGAGCAGTTCTTC. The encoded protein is CASSVTSRAGGHNEQFF.

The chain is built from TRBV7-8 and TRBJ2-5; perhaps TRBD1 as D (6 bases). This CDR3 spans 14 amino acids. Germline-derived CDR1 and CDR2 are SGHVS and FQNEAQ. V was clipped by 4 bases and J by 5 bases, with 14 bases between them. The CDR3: CASSSNRDLETQYF. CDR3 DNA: TGTGCCAGCAGCTCTAACAGGGATCTCGAGACCCAGTACTTC.

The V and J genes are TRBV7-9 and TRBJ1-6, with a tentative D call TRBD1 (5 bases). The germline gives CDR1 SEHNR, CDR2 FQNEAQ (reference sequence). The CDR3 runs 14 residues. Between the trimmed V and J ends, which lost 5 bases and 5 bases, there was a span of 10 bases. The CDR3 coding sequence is TGTGCCAGCAGCAGGGGACTAGATAATTCACCCCTCCACTTT. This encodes CASSRGLDNSPLHF. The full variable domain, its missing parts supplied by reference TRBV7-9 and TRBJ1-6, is DTGVSQNPRHKITKRGQNVTFRCDPISEHNRLYWYRQTLGQGPEFLTYFQNEAQLEKSRLLSDRFSAERPKGSFSTLEIQRTEQGDSAMYLCASSRGLDNSPLHFGNGTRLTVT.